Presented here are 14 T cell receptor beta chains from one specimen sequenced in a study of regulatory T cells in long-lasting Graves disease. Library construction for TCR beta used iRepertoire HTBI primers and Arm-PCR of CDR3 regions. MiXCR, run by TCRdb on the multiplex PCR reads, gives a single entry per CDR3 protein. The table has roughly 400,000 distinct CDR3 sequences, roughly 21% seen once; the top ten hold around 15%. Time point of the sample: persistent/refractory GD, antithyroid drugs over 5 years with positive TRAb. Making the TCR library involved RNA that had been extracted from PBMCs. The sample here was peripheral blood mononuclear cells (PBMCs), taken when the disease was refractory, from a patient treated with antithyroid drugs. The receptors stem from a female donor with Graves disease.

This clonotype was detected many times. The CDR3 sequence: CASSLGGGNEAFF. DNA for the CDR3: TGTGCCAGCTCACTGGGGGGGGGGAATGAAGCTTTCTTT. The chain is built from TRBV27 and TRBJ1-1; TRBD1 is a possible D gene (5 bases). CDR1 and CDR2 (germline): MNHEY, SMNVEV (reference sequence). This CDR3 has 13 residues. Trimming took 8 bases from V and 7 from J, leaving 17 bases between them.

This clonotype has at least ten counts. This sequence joins TRBV5-4 and TRBJ2-2, with D maybe TRBD1 (5 bases). The germline V gene has CDR1 SGHNT and CDR2 YYREEE (reference sequence). Trimming pared 7 bases from V and 1 base from J, leaving 14 bases between. This CDR3 has 15 residues. The CDR3, as DNA: TGTGCCAGCGAATCAAGGGGCCTGAACACCGGGGAGCTGTTTTTT. Protein: CASESRGLNTGELFF.

This clonotype was counted many times. This chain uses TRBV15 with TRBJ1-2; 9 nucleotides match TRBD1. The CDR3 is 15 amino acids. Germline V gene data show CDR1 as LNHNV and CDR2 as YYDKDF (reference sequence). V lost 3 bases, J lost 3 bases, and 5 bases stayed unmatched. The CDR3 here is CATSRRTGADYGYTF. CDR3 DNA sequence: TGTGCCACCAGCAGGCGGACAGGGGCGGACTATGGCTACACCTTC.

There are a few counts of this clonotype. The chain employs TRBV18 and TRBJ1-4; D gene ambiguous. This CDR3 has 14 residues. Looked up from germline, CDR1 is KGHSH and CDR2 is LQKENI. The V end lost 4 bases, the J end lost 0 bases, and 6 bases lay between the germline ends. This CDR3 is CASSHTATNEKLFF. The CDR3 DNA reads TGTGCCAGCTCACATACTGCAACTAATGAAAAACTGTTTTTT.

This clonotype appeared a few times. The junction departs from the called germline gene at one end, perhaps through a read error. The chain's CDR3 is CAISSTGMNTKAFF. The DNA for the CDR3 is TGTGCCATCAGTTCGACAGGTATGAACACTAAAGCTTTCTTT. The chain employs TRBV10-3 and TRBJ1-1, with D possibly matching TRBD1 (6 bases). Looked up from germline, CDR1 is ENHRY and CDR2 is SYGVKD. The CDR3 covers 14 residues.

The sample holds a few counts of this clonotype. The CDR3 reads CASSPTGDSNQPQHF. CDR3 in DNA: TGTGCCAGCAGTCCCACAGGGGATAGCAATCAGCCCCAGCATTTT. The chain employs TRBV28 and TRBJ1-5; 7 nucleotides agree with TRBD1. Looked up from germline, CDR1 is MDHEN and CDR2 is SYDVKM. The V and J ends lost 5 bases and 0 bases, in that order; junction bases with no gene match: 4. This CDR3 contains 15 residues.

The chain has TRBV25-1 and TRBJ1-5; 8 positions match TRBD1. Germline V CDR1 and CDR2: MGHDK, SYGVNS. Trimming took 5 bases from V and 5 from J; bases not matched to a gene: 5. This CDR3 has 14 residues. In nucleotides, the CDR3 is TGTGCCAGCAGTCAGACAGGGGTTCATCAGCCCCAGCATTTT. Its protein is CASSQTGVHQPQHF.

This clonotype occurred many times. This rearrangement joins TRBV27 to TRBJ2-7; 8 bases map to TRBD1. Germline CDR1 reads MNHEY; CDR2 reads SMNVEV (reference sequence). V was pared by 4 bases and J by 7 bases, with 6 bases of the junction left unmatched. The CDR3 runs 13 residues. CDR3 protein: CASSSTGGREQYF. CDR3 nucleotide sequence: TGTGCCAGCAGTTCAACAGGGGGTCGGGAGCAGTACTTC.

Concerning this clonotype: Given a much more abundant clone one base away, this may be a read error. The chain joins TRBV28 to TRBJ2-5; D is ambiguous. The CDR3 sequence is 12 residues long. The germline CDR1 and CDR2 sequences are MDHEN and SYDVKM. The CDR3, as DNA: TGTGCCAGCAGCTTAACCCAGAGACCCCAGCACTTC. Its translation is CASSLTQRPQHF.

Only a few counts were recorded for this clonotype. V usage is TRBV30 and J usage is TRBJ1-1, with 7 bases matching TRBD1. CDR3 length: 15 amino acids. Germline trimming cut 4 bases from V and 1 base from J; bases unmatched to any gene: 9. The germline CDR1 and CDR2 sequences are GTSNPN and SVGIG (reference sequence). The CDR3 DNA follows: TGTGCCTGGAAGCTTCCAGACAGGGAGAACACTGAAGCTTTCTTT. This codes for CAWKLPDRENTEAFF.

The chain uses TRBV9 and TRBJ1-1; D might be TRBD1 (5 bases). The V gene's germline CDR1 is SGDLS and CDR2 YYNGEE. The V gene lost 0 bases and the J gene lost 4 bases, with 16 bases spanning the gap. The CDR3 spans 16 residues. CDR3 in amino acids: CASSVAPPGEGTEAFF. The CDR3 DNA reads as TGTGCCAGCAGCGTAGCTCCTCCGGGGGAGGGCACTGAAGCTTTCTTT. Drawing the rest from reference TRBV9 and TRBJ1-1, the complete variable domain is DSGVTQTPKHLITATGQRVTLRCSPRSGDLSVYWYQQSLDQGLQFLIQYYNGEERAKGNILERFSAQQFPDLHSELNLSSLELGDSALYFCASSVAPPGEGTEAFFGQGTRLTVV.

The V call is TRBV20-1, the J call TRBJ2-3; 10 positions agree with TRBD1. Germline CDR1 DFQATT, CDR2 SNEGSKA (reference sequence). CDR3 length: 13 amino acids. The V and J ends lost 6 bases and 7 bases, in that order; junction bases with no gene match: 7. CDR3 loop: CSALGQGINTQYF. Here the CDR3 DNA reads TGCAGTGCCCTGGGACAGGGGATCAATACGCAGTATTTT.

The rearrangement joins TRBV3-1 to TRBJ2-2; TRBD1 matches 8 bases. The CDR3 sequence is 14 residues long. Germline V gene lookup returns CDR1 LGHDT and CDR2 YNNKEL (reference sequence). The V segment lost 3 bases and the J segment 6 bases; nucleotides outside the gene matches: 3. CDR3 sequence reads: CASSHLQGAGELFF. Written as DNA, the CDR3 is TGTGCCAGCAGCCATTTACAGGGGGCCGGGGAGCTGTTTTTT.

The chain employs TRBV6-2 or TRBV6-3 and TRBJ2-1; 8 bases are a match to TRBD2. The germline V gene has CDR1 MNHEY and CDR2 SVGEGT. Trimming took 2 bases from V and 7 from J; bases not matched to a gene: 13. The CDR3 spans 17 residues. CDR3 DNA sequence: TGTGCCAGCAGTTACGTTCGTGCGACTAGCGTTTTGAATGAGCAGTTCTTC. It encodes CASSYVRATSVLNEQFF.